This T cell receptor (beta chain) stems from a study of cytomegalovirus exposure and HLA in healthy donors. As for the study in general: Within an early data release were around 80 million unique TCRs drawn from HLA-typed donors.

It was with 60 Vbeta and 13 Jbeta primers that the PCR ran. Sequenced by immunoSEQ multiplex PCR; TCRdb stores in-frame clones only, minus some. Of roughly 76,000 clones in the sample, about nine tenths are singletons; the top ten hold 2%. Of note for this clone: Its target is not known.

Study-wide findings and caveats: Earlier analysis looked at TCR beta V segments, and most were productive about 90% or about 30% of the time. The authors considered a cluster of highly shared sequence variants likely to be a sequencing artifact.

V gave up 2 bases and J gave up 3 bases, with 7 bases separating them. Germline CDR1 KGHSY, CDR2 FQNENV. The CDR3 consists of 13 residues. At the time of sampling, donors were nominally healthy, though unrecorded immune exposures were likely. The chain recombines TRBV16 with TRBJ1-1; D ambiguous. The sequence derives from a woman aged 25 to 39 in good health and CMV-seronegative. Sequencing was carried out using PBMCs. The CDR3 is CASSQIQYTEAFF. DNA for the CDR3: TGTGCCAGCAGCCAAATTCAGTACACTGAAGCTTTCTTT.